This T cell receptor (beta chain) was captured in a study of STAT5B mutations in CD4+ large granular lymphocyte leukemia. Clones were read by immunoSEQ multiplex PCR, and TCRdb kept only the in-frame ones, dropping some. The data show about 33,000 clones, with 70% to 90% seen just once and approximately 3.5% held by the top ten. This CDR3 has 17 amino acids. Trimming took off 3 bases at V and 0 bases at J, with 16 bases between the two ends. The germline V gene has CDR1 LNHDA and CDR2 SQIVND (reference sequence). The chain carries TRBV19 and TRBJ2-3; perhaps TRBD1 as D (5 bases). The sequence was obtained from a human donor in good health. Sequencing input: CD4+ T cells from blood buffy coats. The CDR3 sequence is CASSMGFGHPSTDTQYF. CDR3 nucleotides: TGTGCCAGTAGTATGGGGTTTGGACACCCTAGCACAGATACGCAGTATTTT.